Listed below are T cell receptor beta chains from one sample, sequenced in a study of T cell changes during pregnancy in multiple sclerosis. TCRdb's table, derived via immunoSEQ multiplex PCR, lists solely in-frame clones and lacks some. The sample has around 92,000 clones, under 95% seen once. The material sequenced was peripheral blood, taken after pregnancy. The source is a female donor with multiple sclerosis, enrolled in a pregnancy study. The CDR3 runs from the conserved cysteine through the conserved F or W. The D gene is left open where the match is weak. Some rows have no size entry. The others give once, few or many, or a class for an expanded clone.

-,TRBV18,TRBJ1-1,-,CASSPARVNTEAFF,TGTGCCAGCTCACCAGCCAGGGTGAACACTGAAGCTTTCTTT
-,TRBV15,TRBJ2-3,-,CATSRGSPADTQYF,TGTGCCACCAGCAGGGGCTCTCCGGCAGATACGCAGTATTTT
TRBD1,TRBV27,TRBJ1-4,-,CASSRGTGREKLFF,TGTGCCAGCAGTCGCGGGACAGGGAGAGAAAAACTGTTTTTT
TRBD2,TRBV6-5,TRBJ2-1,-,CASSVSGAPYNEQFF,TGTGCCAGCAGCGTCAGCGGGGCCCCCTACAATGAGCAGTTCTTC
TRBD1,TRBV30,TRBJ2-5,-,CAWSKTLLRQGAKETQYF,TGTGCCTGGAGTAAAACTTTACTGCGACAGGGGGCGAAAGAGACCCAGTACTTC
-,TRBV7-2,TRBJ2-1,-,CASSLVGGSSYNEQFF,TGTGCCAGCAGCTTAGTAGGAGGCAGCTCCTACAATGAGCAGTTCTTC
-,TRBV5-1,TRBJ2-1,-,CASSLVERYEQFF,TGCGCCAGCAGCTTGGTCGAGCGGTATGAGCAGTTCTTC
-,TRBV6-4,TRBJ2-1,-,CASSEQASYNEQFF,TGTGCCAGCAGTGAACAGGCCTCCTACAATGAGCAGTTCTTC
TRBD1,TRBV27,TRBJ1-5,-,CASGRQGARGNQPQHF,TGTGCCAGCGGACGACAGGGGGCGCGAGGCAATCAGCCCCAGCATTTT
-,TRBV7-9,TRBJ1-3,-,CASSLATEDTIYF,TGTGCCAGCAGCTTAGCGACGGAGGACACCATATATTTT
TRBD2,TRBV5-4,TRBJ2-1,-,CASSPGRLANNEQFF,TGTGCCAGCAGCCCCGGGAGGTTGGCCAACAATGAGCAGTTCTTC
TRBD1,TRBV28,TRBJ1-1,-,CASSLPLTGQSEAFF,TGTGCCAGCAGTTTACCCCTGACAGGGCAATCTGAAGCTTTCTTT
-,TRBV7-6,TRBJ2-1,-,CASSLPRETRNEQFF,TGTGCCAGCAGCTTACCACGGGAGACTAGAAATGAGCAGTTCTTC
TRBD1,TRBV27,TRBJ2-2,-,CASSLAFGQGASTGELFF,TGTGCCAGCAGTCTGGCTTTCGGACAGGGGGCGAGCACCGGGGAGCTGTTTTTT
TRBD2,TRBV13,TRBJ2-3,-,CASSLTLAGGLSNSTDTQYF,TGTGCCAGCAGCTTAACTCTCGCGGGAGGCCTCTCGAATAGCACAGATACGCAGTATTTT
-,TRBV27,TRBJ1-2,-,CASSPRVSSYGYTF,TGTGCCAGCAGCCCCAGGGTCTCGTCCTATGGCTACACCTTC
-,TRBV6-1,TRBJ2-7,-,CASTGAAYEQYF,TGTGCCAGCACAGGGGCCGCCTACGAGCAGTACTTC
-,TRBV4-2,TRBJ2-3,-,CASSGTGEGDTQYF,TGTGCCAGCAGCGGAACGGGAGAAGGGGATACGCAGTATTTT
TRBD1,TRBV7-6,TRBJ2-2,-,CASSFSGGGITGELFF,TGTGCCAGCAGCTTTTCAGGGGGCGGGATAACCGGGGAGCTGTTTTTT
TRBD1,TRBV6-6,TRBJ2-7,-,CASNHLTGGEQYF,TGTGCCAGCAACCATCTGACAGGGGGCGAGCAGTACTTC
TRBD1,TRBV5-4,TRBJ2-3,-,CASSLERQGAGLDTQYF,TGTGCCAGCAGTCTGGAGAGACAGGGGGCTGGTTTAGATACGCAGTATTTT
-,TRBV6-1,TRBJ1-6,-,CASSYDRSNSPLHF,TGTGCCAGCAGTTATGACAGGAGCAACTCCCCCCTCCACTTT
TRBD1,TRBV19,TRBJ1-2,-,CASSAKFTGDYTF,TGTGCCAGTAGTGCAAAATTCACAGGGGACTACACCTTC
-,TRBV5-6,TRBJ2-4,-,CASSWALAKNIQYF,TGTGCCAGCAGCTGGGCGTTAGCCAAAAACATTCAGTACTTC
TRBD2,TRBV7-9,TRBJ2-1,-,CASILREAGYNEQFF,TGTGCCAGCATCTTGCGGGAGGCCGGTTACAATGAGCAGTTCTTC
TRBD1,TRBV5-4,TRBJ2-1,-,CASSRQNRGQGNEQFF,TGTGCCAGCAGCCGACAAAACAGGGGGCAAGGGAATGAGCAGTTCTTC
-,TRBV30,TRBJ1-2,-,CAWSQSLYSGGYTF,TGTGCCTGGAGCCAAAGCCTTTACAGCGGTGGCTACACCTTC
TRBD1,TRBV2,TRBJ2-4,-,CASRLRQGMDKNIQYF,TGTGCCAGCAGGCTTCGACAGGGTATGGACAAAAACATTCAGTACTTC
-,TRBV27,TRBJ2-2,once,CASSFVSRNRELFF,TGTGCCAGCAGTTTCGTGTCCCGAAACAGGGAGCTGTTTTTT
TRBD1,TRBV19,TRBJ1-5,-,CASSIPTGGSNQPQHF,TGTGCCAGTAGTATCCCGACAGGGGGGAGCAATCAGCCCCAGCATTTT
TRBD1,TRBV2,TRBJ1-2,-,CASSEYRGHGYTF,TGTGCCAGCAGTGAGTACAGGGGGCATGGCTACACCTTC
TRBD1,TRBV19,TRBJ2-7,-,CASSIRLGQRFYEQYF,TGTGCCAGTAGTATAAGACTGGGACAGAGATTCTACGAGCAGTACTTC
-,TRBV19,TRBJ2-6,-,CASSILRLSGANVLTF,TGTGCCAGTAGTATCCTAAGACTCTCTGGGGCCAACGTCCTGACTTTC
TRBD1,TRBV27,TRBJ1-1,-,CASSPWTGLMNTEAFF,TGTGCCAGCAGTCCTTGGACAGGGTTAATGAACACTGAAGCTTTCTTT
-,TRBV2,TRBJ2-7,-,CASSPPTPYEQYF,TGTGCCAGCAGTCCCCCCACACCTTACGAGCAGTACTTC
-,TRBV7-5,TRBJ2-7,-,CVRSGRYEQYF,TGTGTCAGAAGCGGGAGATACGAGCAGTACTTC
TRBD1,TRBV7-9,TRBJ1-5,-,CASSLGQGISNQPQHF,TGTGCCAGCAGCCTTGGACAGGGTATAAGCAATCAGCCCCAGCATTTT
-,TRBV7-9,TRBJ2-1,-,CASIEAKWPNEQFF,TGTGCCAGCATTGAGGCTAAATGGCCCAATGAGCAGTTCTTC
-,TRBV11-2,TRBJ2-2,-,CASSLALGGTGELFF,TGTGCCAGCAGCTTAGCCCTGGGGGGAACCGGGGAGCTGTTTTTT
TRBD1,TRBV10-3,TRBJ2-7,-,CAIGGQGAGEQYF,TGTGCCATCGGGGGACAGGGGGCGGGCGAGCAGTACTTC
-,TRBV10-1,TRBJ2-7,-,CASRFSAGEQYF,TGCGCCAGCAGGTTTAGCGCGGGGGAGCAGTACTTC
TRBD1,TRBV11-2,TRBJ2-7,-,CASSSGQGAYEQYF,TGTGCCAGCAGCTCGGGACAGGGGGCCTACGAGCAGTACTTC
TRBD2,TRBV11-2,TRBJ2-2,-,CASSSGTSGPTGELFF,TGTGCCAGCAGCTCTGGGACTAGCGGGCCCACCGGGGAGCTGTTTTTT
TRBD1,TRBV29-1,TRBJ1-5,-,CSVEDGQGNGNQPQHF,TGCAGCGTTGAAGACGGACAGGGCAATGGCAATCAGCCCCAGCATTTT
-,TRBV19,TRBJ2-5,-,CASRGAETQYF,TGTGCCAGTAGGGGAGCAGAGACCCAGTACTTC
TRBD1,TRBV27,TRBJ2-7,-,CASSPGQGYEQYF,TGTGCCAGCAGTCCCGGACAGGGCTACGAGCAGTACTTC
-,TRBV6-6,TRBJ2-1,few,CASTPAGMNEQFF,TGTGCCAGCACCCCCGCCGGGATGAATGAGCAGTTCTTC
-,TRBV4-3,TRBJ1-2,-,CASSLGLNHTF,TGCGCCAGCAGCCTGGGACTTAACCACACCTTC
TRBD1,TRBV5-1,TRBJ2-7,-,CASSPRTGSYEQYF,TGCGCCAGCAGCCCCAGGACAGGCTCCTACGAGCAGTACTTC
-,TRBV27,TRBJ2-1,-,CASSLESGEDYNEQFF,TGTGCCAGCAGTTTAGAAAGCGGAGAAGATTACAATGAGCAGTTCTTC
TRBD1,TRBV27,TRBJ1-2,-,CASSLLGRGPELANYGYTF,TGTGCCAGCAGTTTATTAGGCAGGGGGCCCGAATTAGCTAACTATGGCTACACCTTC
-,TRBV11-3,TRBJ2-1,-,CASGLGLLNEQFF,TGTGCCAGCGGATTGGGACTTCTCAATGAGCAGTTCTTC
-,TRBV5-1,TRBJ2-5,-,CASRRLPQETQYF,TGCGCCAGCAGGCGGCTGCCCCAAGAGACCCAGTACTTC
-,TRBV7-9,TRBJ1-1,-,CASSLFPSRGNTEAFF,TGTGCCAGCAGCTTATTTCCTTCCAGGGGCAACACTGAAGCTTTCTTT
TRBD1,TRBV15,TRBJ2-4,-,CATSRARQGAGENIQYF,TGTGCCACCAGCAGAGCCCGACAGGGGGCTGGGGAAAACATTCAGTACTTC
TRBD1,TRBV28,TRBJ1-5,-,CASSRDRGGNQPQHF,TGTGCCAGTTCACGGGACAGGGGAGGCAATCAGCCCCAGCATTTT
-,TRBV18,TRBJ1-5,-,CASSKDSLNQPQHF,TGTGCCAGCTCAAAGGACAGCCTAAATCAGCCCCAGCATTTT
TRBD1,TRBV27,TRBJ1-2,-,CASSLQGTGGYGYTF,TGTGCCAGCAGTCTACAAGGGACAGGGGGCTATGGCTACACCTTC
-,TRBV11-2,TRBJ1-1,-,CASSLSGNTEAFF,TGTGCCAGCAGCTTAAGCGGGAACACTGAAGCTTTCTTT
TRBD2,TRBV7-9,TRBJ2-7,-,CASSLVTSVSGKQYF,TGTGCCAGCAGCTTAGTGACTAGCGTAAGTGGTAAGCAGTACTTC